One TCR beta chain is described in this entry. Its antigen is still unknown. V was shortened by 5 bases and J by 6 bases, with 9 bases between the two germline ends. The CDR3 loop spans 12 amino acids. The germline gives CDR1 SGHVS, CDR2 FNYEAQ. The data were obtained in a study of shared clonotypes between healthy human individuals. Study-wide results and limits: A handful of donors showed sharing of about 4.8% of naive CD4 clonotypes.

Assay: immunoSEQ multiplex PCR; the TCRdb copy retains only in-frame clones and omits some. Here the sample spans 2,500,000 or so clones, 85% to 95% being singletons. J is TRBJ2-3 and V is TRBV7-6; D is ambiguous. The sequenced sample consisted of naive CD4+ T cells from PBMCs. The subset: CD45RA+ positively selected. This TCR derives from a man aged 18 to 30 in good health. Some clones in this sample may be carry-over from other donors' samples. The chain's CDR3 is CASSPVGDTQYF. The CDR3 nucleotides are TGTGCCAGCAGCCCGGTGGGGGATACGCAGTATTTT.